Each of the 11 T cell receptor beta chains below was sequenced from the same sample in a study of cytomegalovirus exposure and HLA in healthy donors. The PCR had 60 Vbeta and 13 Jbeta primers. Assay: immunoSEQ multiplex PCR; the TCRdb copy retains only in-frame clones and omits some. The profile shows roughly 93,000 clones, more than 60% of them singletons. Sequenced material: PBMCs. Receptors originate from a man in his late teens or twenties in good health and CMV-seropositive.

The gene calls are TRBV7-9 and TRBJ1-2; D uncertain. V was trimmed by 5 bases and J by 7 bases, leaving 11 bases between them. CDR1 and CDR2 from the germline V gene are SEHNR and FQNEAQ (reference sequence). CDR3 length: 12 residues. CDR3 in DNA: TGTGCCAGCAGCCCCGAACAGAGTGGCTACACCTTC. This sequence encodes CASSPEQSGYTF.

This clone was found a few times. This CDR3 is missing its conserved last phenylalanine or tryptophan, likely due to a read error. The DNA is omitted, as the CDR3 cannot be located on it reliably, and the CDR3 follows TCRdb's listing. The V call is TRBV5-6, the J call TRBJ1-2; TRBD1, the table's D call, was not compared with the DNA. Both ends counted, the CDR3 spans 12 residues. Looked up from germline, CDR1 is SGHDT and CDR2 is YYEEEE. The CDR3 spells CASSLAGTPYAY.

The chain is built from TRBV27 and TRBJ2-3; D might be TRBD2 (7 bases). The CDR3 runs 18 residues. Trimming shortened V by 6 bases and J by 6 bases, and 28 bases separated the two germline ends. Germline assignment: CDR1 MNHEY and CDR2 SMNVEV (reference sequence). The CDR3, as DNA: TGTGCCAGCAGGGCCTGGCGGGGGCCACCCGGGGGAGTGGATACGCAGTATTTT. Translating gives CASRAWRGPPGGVDTQYF.

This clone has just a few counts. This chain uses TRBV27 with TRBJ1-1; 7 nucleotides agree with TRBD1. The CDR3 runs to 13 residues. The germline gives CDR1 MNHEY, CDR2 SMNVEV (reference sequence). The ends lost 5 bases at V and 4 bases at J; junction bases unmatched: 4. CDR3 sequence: CASSTTGPTEAFF. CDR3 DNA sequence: TGTGCCAGCAGTACGACAGGGCCCACTGAAGCTTTCTTT.

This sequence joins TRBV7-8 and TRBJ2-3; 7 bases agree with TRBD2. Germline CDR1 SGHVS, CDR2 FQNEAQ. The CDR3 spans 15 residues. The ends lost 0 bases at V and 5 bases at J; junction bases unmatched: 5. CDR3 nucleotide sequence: TGTGCCAGCAGCTTAGCGCGGGCTAGCGGAGATACGCAGTATTTT. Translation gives CASSLARASGDTQYF.

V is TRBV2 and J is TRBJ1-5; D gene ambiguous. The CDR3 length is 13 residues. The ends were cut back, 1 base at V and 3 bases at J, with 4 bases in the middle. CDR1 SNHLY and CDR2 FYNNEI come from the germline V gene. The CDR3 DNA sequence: TGTGCCAGCAGTGAAGGGCCCAATCAGCCCCAGCATTTT. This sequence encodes CASSEGPNQPQHF.

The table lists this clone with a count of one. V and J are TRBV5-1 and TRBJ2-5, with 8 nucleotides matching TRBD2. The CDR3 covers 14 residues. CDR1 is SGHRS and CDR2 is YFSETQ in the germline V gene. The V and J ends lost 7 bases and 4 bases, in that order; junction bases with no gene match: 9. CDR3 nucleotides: TGCGCCAGCCAAACAGGGCGGGGGGCAGAGACCCAGTACTTC. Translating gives CASQTGRGAETQYF.

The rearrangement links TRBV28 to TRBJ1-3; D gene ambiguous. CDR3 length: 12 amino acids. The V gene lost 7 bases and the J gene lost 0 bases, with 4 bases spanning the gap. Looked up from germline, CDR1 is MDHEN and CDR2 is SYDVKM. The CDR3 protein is CASINSGNTIYF. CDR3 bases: TGTGCCAGCATCAACTCTGGAAACACCATATATTTT.

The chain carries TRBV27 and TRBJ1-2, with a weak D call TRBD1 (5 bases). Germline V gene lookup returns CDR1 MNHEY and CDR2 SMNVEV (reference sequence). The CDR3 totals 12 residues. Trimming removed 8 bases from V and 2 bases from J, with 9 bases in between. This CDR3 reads CASGRQNYGYTF. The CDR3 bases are TGTGCCAGCGGACGACAGAACTATGGCTACACCTTC.

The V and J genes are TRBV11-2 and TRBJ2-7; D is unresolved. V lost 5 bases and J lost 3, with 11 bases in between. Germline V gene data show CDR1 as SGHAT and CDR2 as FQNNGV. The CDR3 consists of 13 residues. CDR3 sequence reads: CASSTQNGYEQYF. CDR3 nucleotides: TGTGCCAGCAGCACTCAAAACGGCTACGAGCAGTACTTC. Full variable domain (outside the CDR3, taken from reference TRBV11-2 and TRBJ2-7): EAGVAQSPRYKIIEKRQSVAFWCNPISGHATLYWYQQILGQGPKLLIQFQNNGVVDDSQLPKDRFSAERLKGVDSTLKIQPAKLEDSAVYLCASSTQNGYEQYFGPGTRLTVT.

The CDR3 protein is CASSLPGNTEAFF. DNA of the CDR3: TGCGCCAGCAGCTTGCCAGGGAACACTGAAGCTTTCTTT. The chain joins TRBV5-1 to TRBJ1-1; no firm D call. From germline, CDR1 is SGHRS and CDR2 YFSETQ. The CDR3 loop spans 13 amino acids. V shed 1 base and J shed 1 base, with 5 bases lying between them. The whole variable domain, filled in from reference TRBV5-1 and TRBJ1-1, reads KAGVTQTPRYLIKTRGQQVTLSCSPISGHRSVSWYQQTPGQGLQFLFEYFSETQRNKGNFPGRFSGRQFSNSRSEMNVSTLELGDSALYLCASSLPGNTEAFFGQGTRLTVV.